This is a list of T cell receptor beta chains from one sample in a study of blood T cell repertoires in COVID-19. The method was immunoSEQ multiplex PCR; TCRdb's version includes in-frame clones alone and lacks a portion of them. The table has 45,000 to 50,000 clones, around 85% seen once. The specimen sequenced was peripheral blood. Receptor source: a human donor in a cohort sampled during active COVID-19. The CDR3 runs from the conserved cysteine through the conserved F or W. Each record gives: J gene, D gene, V gene, clone size, CDR3 DNA, CDR3 protein. A D gene is named only where the DNA matches it firmly. The listing skips clone size in some rows; elsewhere it reads once, few, many or a size class.

J gene: TRBJ2-7
D gene: TRBD1
V gene: TRBV4-1
clone size: NA
CDR3 DNA: TGCGCCAGCAGCCCACTAGGGACAGGGGGGCGCGAGCAGTACTTC
CDR3 protein: CASSPLGTGGREQYF

J gene: TRBJ2-1
D gene: NA
V gene: TRBV7-8
clone size: NA
CDR3 DNA: TGTGCCAGCAGCTTAGGCCTTAGTCTTAGCAATGAGCAGTTCTTC
CDR3 protein: CASSLGLSLSNEQFF

J gene: TRBJ1-5
D gene: NA
V gene: TRBV19
clone size: medium-sized
CDR3 DNA: TGTGCCAGTACTCATCAAGGGGTGAATCAGCCCCAGCATTTT
CDR3 protein: CASTHQGVNQPQHF

J gene: TRBJ1-2
D gene: TRBD1
V gene: TRBV30
clone size: NA
CDR3 DNA: TGTGCCTGGAGAGGACAGGGGGCGGTTGGCGGCTACACCTTC
CDR3 protein: CAWRGQGAVGGYTF

J gene: TRBJ1-2
D gene: NA
V gene: TRBV14
clone size: NA
CDR3 DNA: TGTGCCAGCAGCCCGAGGTTCGGGGGGGCTTATGGCTACACCTTC
CDR3 protein: CASSPRFGGAYGYTF

J gene: TRBJ2-7
D gene: TRBD1
V gene: TRBV10-1
clone size: NA
CDR3 DNA: TGCGCCAGCAGCAGCCCCGGGACAGGGGATCACGAGCAGTACTTC
CDR3 protein: CASSSPGTGDHEQYF

J gene: TRBJ1-2
D gene: NA
V gene: TRBV29-1
clone size: NA
CDR3 DNA: TGCAGCGCACGGGACTTCCGATCTAACTATGGCTACACCTTC
CDR3 protein: CSARDFRSNYGYTF

J gene: TRBJ1-1
D gene: NA
V gene: TRBV13
clone size: NA
CDR3 DNA: TGTGCCAGCAGCACCCCAGGAGCTTTCTTT
CDR3 protein: CASSTPGAFF

J gene: TRBJ1-1
D gene: NA
V gene: TRBV5-1
clone size: NA
CDR3 DNA: TGCGCCAGCGCACCCGGACAGCTGAACACTGAAGCTTTCTTT
CDR3 protein: CASAPGQLNTEAFF

J gene: TRBJ1-3
D gene: NA
V gene: TRBV29-1
clone size: NA
CDR3 DNA: TGCAGCGTTGTCGGCTCTGGAAACACCATATATTTT
CDR3 protein: CSVVGSGNTIYF

J gene: TRBJ1-1
D gene: NA
V gene: TRBV10-2
clone size: NA
CDR3 DNA: TGCGCCAGCAGTCCCTTCCTGGACCCCAGCGGAAACACTGAAGCTTTCTTT
CDR3 protein: CASSPFLDPSGNTEAFF

J gene: TRBJ1-1
D gene: NA
V gene: TRBV12-3/TRBV12-4
clone size: NA
CDR3 DNA: TGTGCCAGCCGAACATGGGGGGGTACTGAAGCTTTCTTT
CDR3 protein: CASRTWGGTEAFF

J gene: TRBJ1-2
D gene: NA
V gene: TRBV28
clone size: NA
CDR3 DNA: TGTGCCACCTCAGGGGAGGGACGCTACACCTTC
CDR3 protein: CATSGEGRYTF

J gene: TRBJ2-7
D gene: NA
V gene: TRBV12-3/TRBV12-4
clone size: NA
CDR3 DNA: TGTGCCAGCAGTAAACAGGGCTACGAGCAGTACTTC
CDR3 protein: CASSKQGYEQYF